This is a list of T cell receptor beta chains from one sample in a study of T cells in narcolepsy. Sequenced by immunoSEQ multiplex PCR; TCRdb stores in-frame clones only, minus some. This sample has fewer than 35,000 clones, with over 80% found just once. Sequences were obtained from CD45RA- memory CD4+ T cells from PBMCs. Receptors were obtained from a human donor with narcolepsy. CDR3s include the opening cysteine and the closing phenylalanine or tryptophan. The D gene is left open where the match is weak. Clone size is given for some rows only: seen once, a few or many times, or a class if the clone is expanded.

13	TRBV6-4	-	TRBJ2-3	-	TGTGCCAGCAGTGTTGACTACACAGATACGCAGTATTTT	CASSVDYTDTQYF
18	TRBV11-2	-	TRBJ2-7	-	TGTGCCAGCAGCCCCGTGTCGCAAAGCCCCCATAAAGACTACGAGCAGTACTTC	CASSPVSQSPHKDYEQYF
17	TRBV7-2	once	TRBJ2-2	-	TGTGCCAGCAGCTTAGCCCCCGGGGCAGGGGCTGGCGGGGAGCTGTTTTTT	CASSLAPGAGAGGELFF
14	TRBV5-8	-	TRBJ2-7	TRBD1	TGTGCCAGCAGCCTGGGGACAGGGGAATACGAGCAGTACTTC	CASSLGTGEYEQYF
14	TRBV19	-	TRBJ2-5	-	TGTGCCAGTAGCCACGGGGGTGTGTATGAGACCCAGTACTTC	CASSHGGVYETQYF
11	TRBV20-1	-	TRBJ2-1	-	TGCAGTGCTAGAGGAAGCTGGGAGCAGTTCTTC	CSARGSWEQFF
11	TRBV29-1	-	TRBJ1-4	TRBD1	TGCAGCTCACGACAGGGTGAAAAACTGTTTTTT	CSSRQGEKLFF
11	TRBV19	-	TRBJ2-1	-	TGTGCCAGTAGTTACCGGGAAAGGCGGTTCTTC	CASSYRERRFF
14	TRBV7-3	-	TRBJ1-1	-	TGTGCCAGCAGCGCCCGGGGGGGACCGCATGAAGCTTTCTTT	CASSARGGPHEAFF
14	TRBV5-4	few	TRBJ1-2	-	TGTGCCAGCAGCTTGGAACACTTCAACTATGGCTACACCTTC	CASSLEHFNYGYTF
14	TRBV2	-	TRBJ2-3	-	TGTGCCAGTAGACTATCCCCTAGCACAGATACGCAGTATTTT	CASRLSPSTDTQYF
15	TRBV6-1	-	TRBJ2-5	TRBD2	TGTGCCAGCAGCGTGGGCGGGGGGAGAGGGGAGACCCAGTACTTC	CASSVGGGRGETQYF
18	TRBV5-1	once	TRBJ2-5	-	TGCGCCAGCAGCCCGGGGTGGCAACGGAGAGGAGGGGGAGAGACCCAGTACTTC	CASSPGWQRRGGGETQYF
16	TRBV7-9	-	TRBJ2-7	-	TGTGCCAGCAGCCTCGCTAGGCACAGGGAAGACTACGAGCAGTACTTC	CASSLARHREDYEQYF
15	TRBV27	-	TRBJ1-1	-	TGTGCCAGCAGTTTGAATACAGGGCGTAACACTGAAGCTTTCTTT	CASSLNTGRNTEAFF
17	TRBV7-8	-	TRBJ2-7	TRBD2	TGTGCCAGCAGCTTATTCTCACTAGCGGGGGCCTCCTACGAGCAGTACTTC	CASSLFSLAGASYEQYF
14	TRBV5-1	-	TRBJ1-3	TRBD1	TGCGCCAGCAGCTTGACAGGGGAGGGAAACACCATATATTTT	CASSLTGEGNTIYF
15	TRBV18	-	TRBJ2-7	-	TGTGCCAGCTCACCATCTCAGGACAGCACCTACGAGCAGTACTTC	CASSPSQDSTYEQYF
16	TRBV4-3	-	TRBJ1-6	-	TGCGCCAGCAGCCAAGGAGAACAGATATATAATTCACCCCTCCACTTT	CASSQGEQIYNSPLHF
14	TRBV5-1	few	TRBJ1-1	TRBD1	TGCGCCAGCAGCCGGGACAGGGGCGACACTGAAGCTTTCTTT	CASSRDRGDTEAFF
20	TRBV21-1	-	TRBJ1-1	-	TGTGCCAGCAGCAAAGTACGGGTGCGTGGGGACAGGGAGGTGAGCACTGAAGCTTTCTTT	CASSKVRVRGDREVSTEAFF
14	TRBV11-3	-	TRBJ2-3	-	TGTGCCAGCAGCTTAGGCGGGGGCACAGATACGCAGTATTTT	CASSLGGGTDTQYF
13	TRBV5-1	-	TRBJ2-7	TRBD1	TGCGCCAGCAGCTTGTTACAGGGGGGCGAGCAGTACTTC	CASSLLQGGEQYF
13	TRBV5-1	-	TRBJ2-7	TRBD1	TGCGCCAGCAGCGTGGACAGGTCCTACGAGCAGTACTTC	CASSVDRSYEQYF
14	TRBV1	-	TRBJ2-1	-	TGCACCAGCAGCCAAAATCCGGAAACCAATGAGCAGTTCTTC	CTSSQNPETNEQFF
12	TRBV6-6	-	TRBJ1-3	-	TGTGCCAGCAGTCGTGAGAGAAACACCATATATTTT	CASSRERNTIYF
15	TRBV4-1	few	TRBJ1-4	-	TGCGCCAGCAGCTTAGACCCAGGGGAGGGTGAAAAACTGTTTTTT	CASSLDPGEGEKLFF
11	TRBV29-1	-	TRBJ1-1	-	TGCAGCGTTATTCGGGGCACTGAAGCTTTCTTT	CSVIRGTEAFF
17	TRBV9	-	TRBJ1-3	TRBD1	TGTGCCAGCAGCGTAGATCCAGGGGGCCCTTCTGGAAACACCATATATTTT	CASSVDPGGPSGNTIYF
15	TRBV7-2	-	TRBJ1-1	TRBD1	TGTGCCAGCAGCCAGGGGGGGGCAGGTGACACTGAAGCTTTCTTT	CASSQGGAGDTEAFF
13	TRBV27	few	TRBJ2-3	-	TGTGCCAGCAGTTTAAGAGAGACAGATACGCAGTATTTT	CASSLRETDTQYF
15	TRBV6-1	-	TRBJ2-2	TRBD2	TGTGCCAGCAGTGAAGGACTAGCGGGCCATCGAGAGCTGTTTTTT	CASSEGLAGHRELFF
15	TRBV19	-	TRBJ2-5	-	TGTGCCAGTACCCCCCGGGGCAGGGGGGAAGAGACCCAGTACTTC	CASTPRGRGEETQYF
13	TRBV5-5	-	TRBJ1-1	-	TGTGCCAGCAGCTTGGCGTTGAACACTGAAGCTTTCTTT	CASSLALNTEAFF
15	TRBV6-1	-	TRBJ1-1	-	TGTGCCAGCAGCTTACAGGGACCGATGAACACTGAAGCTTTCTTT	CASSLQGPMNTEAFF
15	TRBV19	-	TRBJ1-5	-	TGTGCCAGTAGTAGGGGGGGCGAGCGCAATCAGCCCCAGCATTTT	CASSRGGERNQPQHF
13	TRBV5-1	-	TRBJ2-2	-	TGCGCCAGCAGCTTGGGATACACCGGGGAGCTGTTTTTT	CASSLGYTGELFF
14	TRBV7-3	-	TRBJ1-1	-	TGTGCCAGCAGCTTAACGGGTTCGGTAACTGAAGCTTTCTTT	CASSLTGSVTEAFF
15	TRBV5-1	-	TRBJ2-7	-	TGCGCCAGCAGCTTGGCGGGCACTCCGCCGGAGGAGCAGTACTTC	CASSLAGTPPEEQYF
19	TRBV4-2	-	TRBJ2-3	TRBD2	TGTGCCAGCAGCCAAGATGGGGGAGGCGGGGGGACTATCACAGATACGCAGTATTTT	CASSQDGGGGGTITDTQYF
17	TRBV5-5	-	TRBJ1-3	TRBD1	TGTGCCAGCAGACGGACAGGGGATTTAGCGTCTGGAAACACCATATATTTT	CASRRTGDLASGNTIYF
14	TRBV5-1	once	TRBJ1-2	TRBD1	TGCGCCAGCAGCTTGTTACAGGGGTCCTATGGCTACACCTTC	CASSLLQGSYGYTF
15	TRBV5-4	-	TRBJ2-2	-	TGTGCCAGCAGCTTGAGAAGCTCGAACACCGGGGAGCTGTTTTTT	CASSLRSSNTGELFF
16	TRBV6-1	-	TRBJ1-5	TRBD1	TGTGCCAGCAGTGGGGCAGGGGGCCTGAGCAATCAGCCCCAGCATTTT	CASSGAGGLSNQPQHF
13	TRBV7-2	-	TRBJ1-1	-	TGTGCCAGCAACCTCACTCAGGGGTTTGAAGCTTTCTTT	CASNLTQGFEAFF
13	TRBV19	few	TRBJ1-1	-	TGTGCCAGTAGGTTGGGACAGAACACTGAAGCTTTCTTT	CASRLGQNTEAFF
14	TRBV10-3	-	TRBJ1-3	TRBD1	TGTGCCACAGGACAGGGCTTCTCTGGAAACACCATATATTTT	CATGQGFSGNTIYF
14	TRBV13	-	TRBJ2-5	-	TGTGCCAGCAGCTTGGGTACTGGAGGAGAGACCCAGTACTTC	CASSLGTGGETQYF
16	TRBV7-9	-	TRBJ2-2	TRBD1	TGTGCCAGCAGCCGTCGGACAGGGGCGGGAACCGGGGAGCTGTTTTTT	CASSRRTGAGTGELFF
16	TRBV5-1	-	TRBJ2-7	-	TGCGCCAGCAGCCCGGGCGGCAGCTCATTCCAGAACGAGCAGTACTTC	CASSPGGSSFQNEQYF
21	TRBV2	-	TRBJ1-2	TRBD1	TGTGCCAGCACCTTCAAAGGGCGGACAGGGGGAAAGCCGAAACCTATAGATGGCTACACCTTC	CASTFKGRTGGKPKPIDGYTF
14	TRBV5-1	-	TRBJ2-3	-	TGCGCCAGCACCTCGGCAGGGATAACAGATACGCAGTATTTT	CASTSAGITDTQYF
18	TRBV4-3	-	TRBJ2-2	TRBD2	TGCGCCAGCAGCCAAGGGACTAGCGGGGTCTCTTACACCGGGGAGCTGTTTTTT	CASSQGTSGVSYTGELFF
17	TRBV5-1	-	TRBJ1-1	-	TGCGCCAGCAGCTTGGTCCCGGGTGGAGGGGCAGGCACTGAAGCTTTCTTT	CASSLVPGGGAGTEAFF
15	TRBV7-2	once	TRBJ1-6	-	TGTGCCAGCAGCTTAGATTTCGGTGGGGATTCACCCCTCCACTTT	CASSLDFGGDSPLHF